The rows below give T cell receptor beta chains drawn from one sample of a study of T cell responses to AZD1222 COVID-19 vaccine. Using immunoSEQ multiplex PCR, the repertoire was profiled, and TCRdb retains in-frame clones only, with some absent. Of more than 140,000 clones listed, around 91% are singletons. Here the sequenced sample was peripheral blood, taken on day 0 of AZD1222 vaccination. These receptor sequences come from an adult in good health. CDR3s include the opening cysteine and the closing phenylalanine or tryptophan. D genes are given only for firm matches. Size is omitted from some rows. Given values are once, few, many or a class for expanded clones.

D	V	J	size	DNA	CDR3
TRBD1	TRBV5-1	TRBJ1-2	.	TGCGCCAGCAGCGCGTCCGGGACAGAGCTATACGGCTACACCTTC	CASSASGTELYGYTF
TRBD2	TRBV4-1	TRBJ2-7	.	TGCGCCAGCAGCCAAGGGACTAGCGGGAGGGTATACGAGCAGTACTTC	CASSQGTSGRVYEQYF
.	TRBV15	TRBJ1-1	.	TGTGCCACCAGCAGATATAGGGGGAACACTGAAGCTTTCTTT	CATSRYRGNTEAFF
TRBD2	TRBV5-1	TRBJ2-1	.	TGCGCCAGCAGCTTGGGTCTAGCGGACAATGAGCAGTTCTTC	CASSLGLADNEQFF
.	TRBV28	TRBJ1-6	.	TGTGCCAGCTGGCCCGGGAGCTCCTATAATTCACCCCTCCACTTT	CASWPGSSYNSPLHF
.	TRBV11-2	TRBJ2-1	.	TGTGCCAGCAGCTTAGTAGGGACCGGTGAGCAGTTCTTC	CASSLVGTGEQFF
.	TRBV4-1	TRBJ2-1	.	TGCGCCAGCAGCCGGGACACCAGCTCCTACAATGAGCAGTTCTTC	CASSRDTSSYNEQFF
TRBD2	TRBV29-1	TRBJ2-1	few	TGCAGCGCGACCCCGGGACTAGCGGACTACAATGAGCAGTTCTTC	CSATPGLADYNEQFF
TRBD1	TRBV7-8	TRBJ2-1	.	TGTGCCAGCAGCTTAGGAGGACAGGGCGCGAGCTACAATGAGCAGTTCTTC	CASSLGGQGASYNEQFF
.	TRBV9	TRBJ1-2	.	TGTGCCAGCAGCGTAGGATTAAACCTGGGTGGGGTGAACTATGGCTACACCTTC	CASSVGLNLGGVNYGYTF
TRBD1	TRBV27	TRBJ2-1	.	TGTGCCAGCAGTCCCCTAGGGGACAGGGGGCGAAATGAGCAGTTCTTC	CASSPLGDRGRNEQFF
TRBD1	TRBV4-2	TRBJ2-2	once	TGTGCCAGCAGCCAAGATCTACACAGGGGGAGGATTGGGGACACCGGGGAGCTGTTTTTT	CASSQDLHRGRIGDTGELFF
.	TRBV9	TRBJ1-2	.	TGTGCCAGCAGCACCCGAGGGACGGCCTATGGCTACACCTTC	CASSTRGTAYGYTF
.	TRBV9	TRBJ1-2	.	TGTGCCAGCAGCGTAGGAGGTCTGCAGCGAGACTACACCTTC	CASSVGGLQRDYTF
TRBD2	TRBV18	TRBJ2-5	.	TGTGCCAGCTCAATAGCGGGACGGGAGACCCAGTACTTC	CASSIAGRETQYF
.	TRBV11-3	TRBJ2-7	.	TGTGCCAGCAGCCCTCCCAACTCACCGAGGGAGCAGTACTTC	CASSPPNSPREQYF
TRBD1	TRBV6-4	TRBJ2-1	.	TGTGCCAGCAGTGAAGGGGACAGCTCCTACAATGAGCAGTTCTTC	CASSEGDSSYNEQFF
TRBD1	TRBV19	TRBJ2-5	.	TGTGCCAGTAGGGAAAGGGGACAGGAGGAGACCCAGTACTTC	CASRERGQEETQYF
.	TRBV20-1	TRBJ2-7	.	TGCAGTGCTAGTTACGAAAAGTCTGGAACCTACGAGCAGTACTTC	CSASYEKSGTYEQYF
.	TRBV19	TRBJ2-5	.	TGTGCCAGTAGTAACTACCCGGGTCTTTCTCCAGAGACCCAGTACTTC	CASSNYPGLSPETQYF
TRBD1	TRBV7-2	TRBJ2-5	.	TGTGCCAGCAGCTCGGGACAGCCAACGGGTCAAGAGACCCAGTACTTC	CASSSGQPTGQETQYF
TRBD1	TRBV7-9	TRBJ2-4	.	TGTGCCAGCAGCCCGGACAGGGTAGTTAATTGGAACATTCAGTACTTC	CASSPDRVVNWNIQYF
TRBD1	TRBV4-2	TRBJ1-5	.	TGTGCCAGCAGCCAAGATATCAGGGGGCTTCAGCCCCAGCATTTT	CASSQDIRGLQPQHF
.	TRBV5-1	TRBJ2-6	.	TGCGCCAGCAGCTGGGACAATGGGAACTCTGGGGCCAACGTCCTGACTTTC	CASSWDNGNSGANVLTF
.	TRBV24-1	TRBJ2-1	.	TGTGCCACCAGTGACCCACGACAGGGAGGCAATGAGCAGTTCTTC	CATSDPRQGGNEQFF
.	TRBV4-1	TRBJ2-7	.	TGCGCCAGCAGCCCGGCGGCCAGCTCCTACGAGCAGTACTTC	CASSPAASSYEQYF
.	TRBV15	TRBJ2-5	.	TGTGCCACCAGCAGAGAGGGGGGAGGAGAGACCCAGTACTTC	CATSREGGGETQYF
.	TRBV7-8	TRBJ2-3	few	TGTGCCAGCAGCTTAACAGGGGGGGCCGGGACTAGCACAGATACGCAGTATTTT	CASSLTGGAGTSTDTQYF
.	TRBV11-2	TRBJ1-1	.	TGTGCCAGCAGCTTGACAGTGAACACTGAAGCTTTCTTT	CASSLTVNTEAFF
TRBD2	TRBV3-1/TRBV3-2	TRBJ2-4	.	TGTGCCAGCAGCCAAGATGACGACGAGCGGGAGGGCCGAGACATTCAGTACTTC	CASSQDDDEREGRDIQYF
.	TRBV2	TRBJ1-1	.	TGTGCCAGCAGTTGGGCAGTGAGGAACACTGAAGCTTTCTTT	CASSWAVRNTEAFF
TRBD2	TRBV7-2	TRBJ2-5	.	TGTGCCAGCAGCTGGGGACTAGCGGGACCAATGGGGGAGACCCAGTACTTC	CASSWGLAGPMGETQYF
.	TRBV5-4	TRBJ2-1	.	TGTGCCAGCAGCCCGGGGGGCGGGGTAGATGAGCAGTTCTTC	CASSPGGGVDEQFF
TRBD2	TRBV23-1	TRBJ2-1	.	TGCGCCAGCAGTCAATCGAATACTAGCGGGAGCGATGAGCAGTTCTTC	CASSQSNTSGSDEQFF
TRBD2	TRBV6-4	TRBJ2-3	.	TGTGCCAGCAGTCGACTAGCGGGCATAAGTGATACGCAGTATTTT	CASSRLAGISDTQYF
.	TRBV21-1	TRBJ2-1	once	TGTGCCAGCCCCGGGACTAGCGGGTACATTCTTTGGGACAATGAGCAGTTCTTC	CASPGTSGYILWDNEQFF
TRBD1	TRBV6-2/TRBV6-3	TRBJ2-2	.	TGTGCCAGCAGCCTCGGGCGGGCAGGGGGCATCGGGGAGCTGTTTTTT	CASSLGRAGGIGELFF
TRBD1	TRBV27	TRBJ1-2	.	TGTGCCAGCAGGAAGACAGGGGGCTATAGCTACACCTTC	CASRKTGGYSYTF
TRBD2	TRBV28	TRBJ2-7	.	TGTGCCAGCAGTTCCCCGGGACTAGCGGGAGTCGACTACGAGCAGTACTTC	CASSSPGLAGVDYEQYF
TRBD1	TRBV10-3	TRBJ2-7	.	TGTGCCATCAGTGACCAAGGGGCAGGGGGGCAGTACTTC	CAISDQGAGGQYF
TRBD2	TRBV7-8	TRBJ2-7	.	TGTGCCAGCAGCAGGACTAGCGGGATCTACGAGCAGTACTTC	CASSRTSGIYEQYF
.	TRBV4-3	TRBJ2-1	.	TGCGCCAGCAGCCCCGGCTCCTACAATGAGCAGTTCTTC	CASSPGSYNEQFF
.	TRBV20-1	TRBJ2-2	.	TGCAGTGCTAGTAGCCTATTGGAAACCGGGGAGCTGTTTTTT	CSASSLLETGELFF
TRBD2	TRBV11-2	TRBJ2-3	.	TGTGCCAGCAGCTCGTTAGCGGGAGGGATCACAGATACGCAGTATTTT	CASSSLAGGITDTQYF
.	TRBV5-4	TRBJ2-7	.	TGTGCCAGCAGCTTAACGGCCGTCTCCTACGAGCAGTACTTC	CASSLTAVSYEQYF
.	TRBV28	TRBJ2-1	once	TGTGCCAGCAGTCCCCAAGGGATGTCCAATGAGCAGTTCTTC	CASSPQGMSNEQFF
.	TRBV27	TRBJ2-5	.	TGTGCCAGCAGTTTTTACGGAGAGACCCAGTACTTC	CASSFYGETQYF
.	TRBV5-6	TRBJ2-5	many	TGTGCCAGCAGCTTGATGGGGGGCTTGGGAGAGACCCAGTACTTC	CASSLMGGLGETQYF
.	TRBV5-1	TRBJ2-7	.	TGCGCCAGCAGCTTGGGTAAGGGCTACGAGCAGTACTTC	CASSLGKGYEQYF
TRBD2	TRBV11-2	TRBJ2-2	.	TGTGCCAGCAGCTTATCTAACGGGAGGGGCGGGCAGCTGTTTTTT	CASSLSNGRGGQLFF
.	TRBV27	TRBJ1-1	once	TGTGCCAGCAGTCGTAATATCGGGACTGAAGCTTTCTTT	CASSRNIGTEAFF
.	TRBV18	TRBJ2-3	.	TGTGCCAGCTCACCTTACACAGATACGCAGTATTTT	CASSPYTDTQYF
TRBD2	TRBV4-3	TRBJ2-3	.	TGCGCCAGCCGACGTCTAGCGGGAAGTACAGATACGCAGTATTTT	CASRRLAGSTDTQYF
.	TRBV7-9	TRBJ1-2	.	TGTGCCAGCAGCTCAACACCTCTATCAATTGGCTACACCTTC	CASSSTPLSIGYTF
TRBD2	TRBV4-3	TRBJ2-5	.	TGCGCCAGCAGCCCTACCCCCAGCGGGAGTGGGGAGACCCAGTACTTC	CASSPTPSGSGETQYF
TRBD1	TRBV5-1	TRBJ1-4	.	TGCGCCAGCAGCTTGTGGACAGGCCTTAATGAAAAACTGTTTTTT	CASSLWTGLNEKLFF
.	TRBV3-1/TRBV3-2	TRBJ1-1	.	TGTGCCAGCAGCCCCAGTGTGGTGAACACTGAAGCTTTCTTT	CASSPSVVNTEAFF
TRBD1	TRBV14	TRBJ2-1	.	TGTGCCAGCAGCCTCCGGACAGGGGGCTCCTACAATGAGCAGTTCTTC	CASSLRTGGSYNEQFF